Below, one T cell receptor (beta chain) is given with its context. The data were taken from a study of ipilimumab plus nivolumab after autologous stem cell transplantation. Germline-derived CDR1 and CDR2 are MNHEY and SVGAGI. Trimming removed 8 bases at V and 6 bases at J, with 11 bases between. The CDR3 contains 12 residues. TCRdb's copy holds only in-frame clones and misses some; the assay was immunoSEQ multiplex PCR. Among 15,000 or so clones, approximately 75% were seen once, and the ten largest hold around 21%. The TCR was taken from a male donor with diffuse large B-cell lymphoma. V gene TRBV6-5 combines with J gene TRBJ1-5; D is uncertain. Here the sequenced sample was PBMCs, taken in a trial of ipilimumab plus nivolumab as post-transplant consolidation. CDR3 amino acids: CASSQLRQPQHF. DNA for the CDR3: TGTGCCAGCTCCCAGCTGCGTCAGCCCCAGCATTTT.